Included here is one T cell receptor beta chain sequence, with context. Its antigen is as yet unknown. Combining a sample-barcoded 5' primer with a J-beta primer mix, a second PCR ran for about 6 to 11 cycles. Tagging of each cDNA molecule was performed by a template-switch adaptor with 12 random nucleotides. Each CDR3 protein gets one entry after TCRdb re-called the 5' RACE reads with MiXCR. The sample shows hundreds of thousands of distinct CDR3 sequences, about 40% of them seen only once. Trimming removed 0 bases at V and 9 bases at J, with 9 bases between. The length of the CDR3 is 12 residues. This sample was included in a study of blood T cells in healthy people across ages. Study outcomes and limitations: More naive CD4+ cells and higher diversity were found in long-lived than in aged donors.

This chain joins TRBV12-3 or TRBV12-4 and TRBJ2-7; D possibly corresponds to TRBD1 (5 bases). This receptor was taken from a woman aged 60-70 years in good health. The sample was blood. Here the CDR3 DNA reads TGTGCCAGCAGTTTAGCGGGGCGCGGGCAGTACTTC. Protein: CASSLAGRGQYF.